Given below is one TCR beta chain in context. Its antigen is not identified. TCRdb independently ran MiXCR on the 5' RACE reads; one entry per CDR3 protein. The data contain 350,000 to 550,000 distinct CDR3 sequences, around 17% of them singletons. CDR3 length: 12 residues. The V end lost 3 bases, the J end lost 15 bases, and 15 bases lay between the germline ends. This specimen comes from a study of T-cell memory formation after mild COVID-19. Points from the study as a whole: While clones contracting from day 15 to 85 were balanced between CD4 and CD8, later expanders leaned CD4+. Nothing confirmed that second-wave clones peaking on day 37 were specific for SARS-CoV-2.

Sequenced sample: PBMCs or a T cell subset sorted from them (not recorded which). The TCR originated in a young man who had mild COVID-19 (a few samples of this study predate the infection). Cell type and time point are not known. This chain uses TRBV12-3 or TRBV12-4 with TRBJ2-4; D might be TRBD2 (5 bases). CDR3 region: CASSLNGGPPYF. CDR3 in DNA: TGTGCCAGCAGTTTGAACGGCGGGCCCCCGTACTTC.